These T cell receptor beta chains were read from a single sample in a study of long-term antiretroviral therapy in people with HIV. The protocol was immunoSEQ multiplex PCR, while the TCRdb copy is restricted to in-frame clones and leaves out a portion. The repertoire holds about 21,000 clones, with approximately 82% as singletons. The source was unsorted PBMCs, collected at the start of antiretroviral therapy. These receptors originate from a man in his fifties or sixties with HIV. The CDR3 runs from the conserved cysteine through the conserved F or W. A D gene is named only where the DNA matches it firmly. The size field is filled for only some rows; it gives once, few, many or a size class.

CDR3aa	CDR3nt	j_gene	d_gene	v_gene	abundance
CASSQEWDTQYF	TGCGCCAGCAGCCAAGAATGGGATACGCAGTATTTT	TRBJ2-3	.	TRBV4-3	.
CASSPWGDRAEQYF	TGCGCCAGCAGCCCATGGGGGGACAGGGCCGAGCAGTACTTC	TRBJ2-7	TRBD1	TRBV5-1	.
CASSQAGLRNTGELFF	TGCGCCAGCAGTCAGGCGGGATTAAGGAACACCGGGGAGCTGTTTTTT	TRBJ2-2	.	TRBV23-1	.
CASSPTGGGSYEQYF	TGTGCCAGCAGCCCCACCGGGGGAGGATCCTACGAGCAGTACTTC	TRBJ2-7	.	TRBV5-5	once
CAWSAGDGYTF	TGTGCCTGGAGTGCAGGGGATGGCTACACCTTC	TRBJ1-2	.	TRBV30	.
CASSRPDRGATQYF	TGTGCCAGTAGTCGACCCGACAGGGGAGCGACCCAGTACTTC	TRBJ2-5	TRBD1	TRBV19	.
CASRSGLISNQPQHF	TGTGCCAGCAGATCGGGCCTAATTAGCAATCAGCCCCAGCATTTT	TRBJ1-5	.	TRBV27	medium-sized
CASSQDPLDRTNTGELFF	TGCGCCAGCAGCCAAGACCCTCTGGACAGGACGAACACCGGGGAGCTGTTTTTT	TRBJ2-2	TRBD1	TRBV4-1	.
CAISEGTGAGNTIYF	TGTGCCATCAGTGAGGGGACAGGGGCAGGAAACACCATATATTTT	TRBJ1-3	TRBD1	TRBV10-3	.
CASARDRPYSGANVLTF	TGTGCCAGCGCCAGGGACAGGCCTTACTCTGGGGCCAACGTCCTGACTTTC	TRBJ2-6	TRBD1	TRBV18	.
CASNQDRENEKLFF	TGTGCCAGTAACCAGGACAGAGAAAATGAAAAACTGTTTTTT	TRBJ1-4	.	TRBV19	.
CSAGQSYEQYF	TGCAGTGCGGGACAGTCCTACGAGCAGTACTTC	TRBJ2-7	TRBD1	TRBV20-1	few
CASSLEGTPTDTQYF	TGCGCCAGCAGCTTGGAGGGGACACCCACAGATACGCAGTATTTT	TRBJ2-3	.	TRBV5-1	.
CASSGQNQPQHF	TGTGCCAGCAGTGGACAGAATCAGCCCCAGCATTTT	TRBJ1-5	.	TRBV2	.
CASSLLGGGNQPQHF	TGCGCCAGCAGCTTGCTAGGAGGGGGCAATCAGCCCCAGCATTTT	TRBJ1-5	.	TRBV5-1	.
CSASSENQKYF	TGCAGTGCTTCCTCGGAGAACCAGAAGTACTTC	TRBJ2-5	.	TRBV20-1	once
CASSFQPGQGHPYEQYF	TGTGCCAGCAGTTTCCAACCGGGACAGGGGCACCCCTACGAGCAGTACTTC	TRBJ2-7	TRBD1	TRBV28	.
CASSRDRWNYGYTF	TGTGCCAGCTCCCGGGACAGGTGGAACTATGGCTACACCTTC	TRBJ1-2	TRBD1	TRBV18	once
CASGNRDSNEQFF	TGTGCCAGCGGAAACAGGGACTCCAATGAGCAGTTCTTC	TRBJ2-1	.	TRBV5-4	.
CSIWSSYEQYF	TGCAGTATTTGGAGCTCCTACGAGCAGTACTTC	TRBJ2-7	.	TRBV20-1	.
CASSLSYATNEKLFF	TGTGCCAGCAGCTTATCTTATGCAACTAATGAAAAACTGTTTTTT	TRBJ1-4	.	TRBV7-2	.
CASSLGQGEQPQHF	TGTGCCAGCAGTTTAGGACAGGGGGAGCAGCCCCAGCATTTT	TRBJ1-5	TRBD1	TRBV28	few
CASSLGFTGALDQPQHF	TGTGCCAGCAGCTTAGGGTTTACGGGGGCCCTAGATCAGCCCCAGCATTTT	TRBJ1-5	.	TRBV7-2	.
CASSIYNEQFF	TGTGCCAGTAGTATTTACAATGAGCAGTTCTTC	TRBJ2-1	.	TRBV19	.
CASSSYAGGRTGELFF	TGTGCCAGCAGCTCCTACGCGGGGGGACGCACCGGGGAGCTGTTTTTT	TRBJ2-2	TRBD2	TRBV11-3	.
CSARTSYEQYF	TGCAGTGCTAGGACAAGCTACGAGCAGTACTTC	TRBJ2-7	.	TRBV20-1	.
CASSDIQGGFSYNSPLHF	TGCGCCAGCAGCGACATACAGGGAGGGTTTTCCTATAATTCACCCCTCCACTTT	TRBJ1-6	.	TRBV5-1	.
CASSPITDTQYF	TGTGCCAGCAGCCCGATCACAGATACGCAGTATTTT	TRBJ2-3	.	TRBV7-3	.
CASSLFHTFTDTQYF	TGTGCCAGCAGTTTATTTCACACATTCACAGATACGCAGTATTTT	TRBJ2-3	.	TRBV27	.
CASSRVGRGEKLFF	TGTGCCAGCAGTAGGGTCGGCAGGGGCGAAAAACTGTTTTTT	TRBJ1-4	.	TRBV2	.
CSVGPVGADGYTF	TGCAGCGTTGGCCCCGTGGGGGCTGATGGCTACACCTTC	TRBJ1-2	.	TRBV29-1	once
CASSGISYEQYF	TGTGCCAGCAGCGGTATTTCCTACGAGCAGTACTTC	TRBJ2-7	.	TRBV11-2	.
CASSSGQGAYEQYF	TGTGCCAGCAGCTCGGGACAGGGTGCCTACGAGCAGTACTTC	TRBJ2-7	TRBD1	TRBV5-6	.